The next 8 T cell receptor beta chains were all read from a single sample in a study of shared T cell receptors in the human thymus. TCRdb's table, derived via immunoSEQ multiplex PCR, lists solely in-frame clones and lacks some. The profile shows about 500,000 clones, around three quarters of them singletons. The sample also formed part of further work on human thymus T cells.

The material sequenced was thymocytes. The receptors originated from a boy less than two years old with a congenital heart defect.

The V call is TRBV27, the J call TRBJ1-5; D is uncertain. With 5 bases removed from V and 0 bases from J, the gap between germline ends came to 11 bases. The CDR3 spans 15 residues. Per germline, CDR1 MNHEY and CDR2 SMNVEV (reference sequence). CDR3 protein: CASSPFTVSNQPQHF. Here the CDR3 DNA reads TGTGCCAGCAGTCCTTTTACAGTTAGCAATCAGCCCCAGCATTTT.

The chain is built from TRBV25-1 and TRBJ2-3; 7 nucleotides match TRBD1. This CDR3 has 15 residues. Germline V gene lookup returns CDR1 MGHDK and CDR2 SYGVNS. After removal of 1 base from V and 2 bases from J, the junction contained 3 bases not matched to a gene. The CDR3 DNA is TGTGCCAGCAGTGAATCACAGGGGTTCACAGATACGCAGTATTTT. It codes for CASSESQGFTDTQYF.

This clone is a singleton in its sample. The rearrangement links TRBV30 to TRBJ1-4, with D possibly TRBD1 on 6 matching bases. The CDR3 length is 15 residues. Germline V lookup: CDR1 GTSNPN, CDR2 SVGIG (reference sequence). V was pared by 1 base and J by 0 bases, with 9 bases between. CDR3 region: CAWSGQVATNEKLFF. The CDR3 nucleotides read TGTGCCTGGAGTGGACAGGTTGCAACTAATGAAAAACTGTTTTTT.

The chain combines TRBV6-1 with TRBJ1-1; D possibly corresponds to TRBD1 (6 bases). Trimming removed 6 bases at V and 4 bases at J, with 18 bases between. The CDR3 contains 15 residues. The V gene's germline CDR1 is MNHNS and CDR2 SASEGT. CDR3 DNA: TGTGCCAGCAGGTCGGGGGGCCGCGGGGGCACTGAAGCTTTCTTT. Encoded protein: CASRSGGRGGTEAFF.

V and J are TRBV4-1 and TRBJ2-7; the match to TRBD1 covers 8 bases. CDR1 is MGHRA, CDR2 YSYEKL, per germline. The CDR3 is 15 residues long. The trim removed 8 bases at V and 5 bases at J, leaving 14 bases unmatched. For the CDR3, the DNA is TGCGCCAGCCAACCACGGACAGGGATAGGGAACGAGCAGTACTTC. Its translation is CASQPRTGIGNEQYF.

This clone has just one count. This chain joins TRBV7-9 and TRBJ2-3; 8 bases agree with TRBD1. Germline CDR1 is SEHNR and CDR2 is FQNEAQ (reference sequence). This CDR3 has 19 residues. The V segment lost 5 bases and the J segment 3 bases; nucleotides outside the gene matches: 19. This chain's CDR3 is CASSPPLMGWTGWTDTQYF. In DNA, the CDR3 is TGTGCCAGCAGCCCACCCCTTATGGGGTGGACAGGGTGGACAGATACGCAGTATTTT.

The genes are TRBV5-4 and TRBJ2-1; 14 nucleotides align to TRBD2. The CDR3 extends over 15 amino acids. Per the germline V gene, CDR1 is SGHNT and CDR2 is YYREEE (reference sequence). V lost 4 bases, J lost 7 bases, and 4 bases stayed unmatched. The CDR3 protein is CASSPGLAGVNEQFF. In DNA, the CDR3 is TGTGCCAGCAGCCCGGGACTAGCGGGAGTTAATGAGCAGTTCTTC. The whole variable domain, remainder taken from reference TRBV5-4 and TRBJ2-1, is ETGVTQSPTHLIKTRGQQVTLRCSSQSGHNTVSWYQQALGQGPQFIFQYYREEENGRGNFPPRFSGLQFPNYSSELNVNALELDDSALYLCASSPGLAGVNEQFFGPGTRLTVL.

V and J are TRBV12-5 and TRBJ2-7; 7 bases line up with TRBD2. The CDR3 spans 14 residues. Germline loops: CDR1 LGHNT, CDR2 FRNRAP. V shed 4 bases and J 7 bases; nucleotides not matched to a gene: 10. CDR3 sequence: CASGSFSGIREQYF. CDR3 coding DNA: TGTGCTAGTGGTTCCTTCAGCGGGATCAGGGAGCAGTACTTC.